A selection of T cell receptor beta chains follows, all from one sample in a study of shared clonotypes between healthy human individuals. Profiled with immunoSEQ multiplex PCR; TCRdb holds only in-frame clones, not every one. The repertoire holds more than 2 million clones, with 90% to 97% as singletons. The sequenced sample was naive CD4+ T cells sorted from blood. These receptors were taken from a man between 18 and 35 years old in good health. Both conserved end residues are part of each CDR3. The D gene is left open where the match is weak. Clone size appears in some rows only: once, few, many, or a class for an expanded clone.

v_call: TRBV9
j_call: TRBJ2-7
clone_size: .
d_call: .
cdr3_nt: TGTGCCAGCAGCTCGGTGGACACCCCTCGTGAGCAGTACTTC
cdr3_aa: CASSSVDTPREQYF

v_call: TRBV29-1
j_call: TRBJ1-5
clone_size: once
d_call: TRBD1
cdr3_nt: TGCAGCGAGAATCCGGGACAGTCTAATAGCAATCAGCCCCAGCATTTT
cdr3_aa: CSENPGQSNSNQPQHF

v_call: TRBV4-1
j_call: TRBJ2-7
clone_size: .
d_call: .
cdr3_nt: TGCGCCAGCAGCCAAATTCCTATCAGCGAGATTAAGGGCTACGAGCAGTACTTC
cdr3_aa: CASSQIPISEIKGYEQYF

v_call: TRBV4-1
j_call: TRBJ1-3
clone_size: .
d_call: .
cdr3_nt: TGCGCCAGCAGTGACAGCACAAGCTCTGGAAACACCATATATTTT
cdr3_aa: CASSDSTSSGNTIYF

v_call: TRBV5-1
j_call: TRBJ1-1
clone_size: once
d_call: TRBD1
cdr3_nt: TGCGCCAGCAGGCCGGGACAGGGGAACACTGAAGCTTTCTTT
cdr3_aa: CASRPGQGNTEAFF

v_call: TRBV11-1
j_call: TRBJ1-2
clone_size: .
d_call: .
cdr3_nt: TGTGCCAGCAGCTTAGCGGGTTTCGGTGGCTACACCTTC
cdr3_aa: CASSLAGFGGYTF

v_call: TRBV6-5
j_call: TRBJ1-5
clone_size: .
d_call: TRBD1
cdr3_nt: TGTGCCAGCAGTCCAAGGACAGGGATTTTGCAGCCCCAGCATTTT
cdr3_aa: CASSPRTGILQPQHF

v_call: TRBV11-2
j_call: TRBJ2-7
clone_size: .
d_call: .
cdr3_nt: TGTGCCAGCAGCAGACCTTTCTTAGGCCGCCAGTATTACGAGCAGTACTTC
cdr3_aa: CASSRPFLGRQYYEQYF

v_call: TRBV21-1
j_call: TRBJ2-1
clone_size: .
d_call: .
cdr3_nt: TGTGCCAGCAGCCCTCGGACGGAAGAGCAGTTCTTC
cdr3_aa: CASSPRTEEQFF

v_call: TRBV5-1
j_call: TRBJ1-3
clone_size: .
d_call: TRBD1
cdr3_nt: TGCGCCAGCAGCATAACAGGGGCTGGAAACACCATATATTTT
cdr3_aa: CASSITGAGNTIYF

v_call: TRBV6-1
j_call: TRBJ2-7
clone_size: .
d_call: .
cdr3_nt: TGTGCCAGCAGTGAAGTAGGTAGCGGTGTTACCTACGAGCAGTACTTC
cdr3_aa: CASSEVGSGVTYEQYF

v_call: TRBV10-2
j_call: TRBJ2-3
clone_size: .
d_call: TRBD2
cdr3_nt: TGCGCCAGCAGTAGCGGGGGGGTTACAGATACGCAGTATTTT
cdr3_aa: CASSSGGVTDTQYF

v_call: TRBV5-4
j_call: TRBJ2-5
clone_size: .
d_call: .
cdr3_nt: TGTGCCAGCAGCGTGGACCCCACAGAAGAGACCCAGTACTTC
cdr3_aa: CASSVDPTEETQYF

v_call: TRBV9
j_call: TRBJ2-2
clone_size: .
d_call: .
cdr3_nt: TGTGCCAGCAGCCTCGTGGGTACCACGAACACCGGGGAGCTGTTTTTT
cdr3_aa: CASSLVGTTNTGELFF

v_call: TRBV6-5
j_call: TRBJ1-2
clone_size: .
d_call: TRBD1
cdr3_nt: TGTGCCAGCAGTCGCTTAGTGGGACAGACCTATGGCTACACCTTC
cdr3_aa: CASSRLVGQTYGYTF

v_call: TRBV6-6
j_call: TRBJ1-2
clone_size: once
d_call: .
cdr3_nt: TGTGCCAGCAGTAAGGGACCTCTTAACTATGGCTACACCTTC
cdr3_aa: CASSKGPLNYGYTF

v_call: TRBV2
j_call: TRBJ1-2
clone_size: .
d_call: .
cdr3_nt: TGTGCCAGCAGTATAACAGACTATGGCTACACCTTC
cdr3_aa: CASSITDYGYTF

v_call: TRBV9
j_call: TRBJ1-2
clone_size: once
d_call: .
cdr3_nt: TGTGCCAGCAGCGTTAACCCTAACTATGGCTACACCTTC
cdr3_aa: CASSVNPNYGYTF

v_call: TRBV5-1
j_call: TRBJ1-4
clone_size: .
d_call: .
cdr3_nt: TGCGCCAGCAGCTATTGGGGGGCTAATGAAAAACTGTTTTTT
cdr3_aa: CASSYWGANEKLFF

v_call: TRBV18
j_call: TRBJ1-1
clone_size: .
d_call: TRBD1
cdr3_nt: TGTGCCAGCTCGCCAGGGGGGAACACTGAAGCTTTCTTT
cdr3_aa: CASSPGGNTEAFF

v_call: TRBV7-8
j_call: TRBJ2-1
clone_size: .
d_call: .
cdr3_nt: TGTGCCAGCAGCTTAGGCGGGGGCGAGTACAATGAGCAGTTCTTC
cdr3_aa: CASSLGGGEYNEQFF

v_call: TRBV5-6
j_call: TRBJ2-5
clone_size: .
d_call: .
cdr3_nt: TGTGCCAGCAGCGGGGGCGGGTTCCAAGAGACCCAGTACTTC
cdr3_aa: CASSGGGFQETQYF

v_call: TRBV5-6
j_call: TRBJ2-7
clone_size: .
d_call: TRBD1
cdr3_nt: TGTGCCAGCAGCTTGCCCGGGACAGGTACCTACGAGCAGTACTTC
cdr3_aa: CASSLPGTGTYEQYF

v_call: TRBV2
j_call: TRBJ1-6
clone_size: .
d_call: TRBD1
cdr3_nt: TGTGCCAGCAGTGGACAGGGGGTCTTGAATAATTCACCCCTCCACTTT
cdr3_aa: CASSGQGVLNNSPLHF

v_call: TRBV28
j_call: TRBJ2-1
clone_size: .
d_call: TRBD1
cdr3_nt: TGTGCCAGCACTCAGCCCCCCCAGGGGGTCAATGAGCAGTTCTTC
cdr3_aa: CASTQPPQGVNEQFF

v_call: TRBV18
j_call: TRBJ1-1
clone_size: .
d_call: .
cdr3_nt: TGTGCCAGCTCACCACTCCCAAGTGTAGGAGGCACTGAAGCTTTCTTT
cdr3_aa: CASSPLPSVGGTEAFF

v_call: TRBV2
j_call: TRBJ1-1
clone_size: .
d_call: .
cdr3_nt: TGTGCCAGCAGTTTACAGGGTGGCACTGAAGCTTTCTTT
cdr3_aa: CASSLQGGTEAFF

v_call: TRBV10-1
j_call: TRBJ2-3
clone_size: .
d_call: .
cdr3_nt: TGCGCCAGCAGTGATCCCGGCTACGGAGGGACAGATACGCAGTATTTT
cdr3_aa: CASSDPGYGGTDTQYF

v_call: TRBV2
j_call: TRBJ1-6
clone_size: .
d_call: .
cdr3_nt: TGTGCCAGCAGTGACTTCGATTCACCCCTCCACTTT
cdr3_aa: CASSDFDSPLHF

v_call: TRBV7-9
j_call: TRBJ2-1
clone_size: once
d_call: .
cdr3_nt: TGTGCCAGCAGCTCCCCCCCGGGGAACAATGAGCAGTTCTTC
cdr3_aa: CASSSPPGNNEQFF

v_call: TRBV18
j_call: TRBJ1-6
clone_size: .
d_call: .
cdr3_nt: TGTGCCAGCTCACCACCGTCACAGGGACGATCACCCCTCCACTTT
cdr3_aa: CASSPPSQGRSPLHF